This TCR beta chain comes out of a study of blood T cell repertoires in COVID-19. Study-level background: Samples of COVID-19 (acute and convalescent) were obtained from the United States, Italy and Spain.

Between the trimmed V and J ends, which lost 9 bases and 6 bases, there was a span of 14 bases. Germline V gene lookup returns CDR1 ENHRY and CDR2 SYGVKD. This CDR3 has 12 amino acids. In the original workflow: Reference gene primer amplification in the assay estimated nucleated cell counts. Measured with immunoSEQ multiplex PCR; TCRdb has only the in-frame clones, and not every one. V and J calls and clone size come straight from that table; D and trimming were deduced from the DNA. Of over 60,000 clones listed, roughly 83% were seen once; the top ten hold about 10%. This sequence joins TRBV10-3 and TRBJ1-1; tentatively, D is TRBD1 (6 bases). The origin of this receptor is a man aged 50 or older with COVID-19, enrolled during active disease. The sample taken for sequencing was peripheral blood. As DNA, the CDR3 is TGTGCCATAACAGGGCTTGGGCCTGAAGCTTTCTTT. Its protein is CAITGLGPEAFF.